This T cell receptor beta chain was sequenced during a study of CD8+CD57+ T cells in acquired aplastic anemia. Study in general: CD4+ and CD8+ cells, once sorted, gave DNA averaging roughly 3 ug.

Patients sequenced had flow cytometry evidence of CD8+CD57+ cell expansion. In all patients, the disease was severe acquired aplastic anemia. Patients had received no therapy at the time of blood sampling. V shed 6 bases and J 5 bases; nucleotides not matched to a gene: 3. CDR3 size: 14 residues. The V gene's germline CDR1 is ENHRY and CDR2 SYGVKD. Details on this clonotype: The antigen is not known.

The TCR beta profiling, which covered VDJ combination and CDR3 sequence, was carried out using genomic DNA as the template. MiXCR, run by TCRdb on the reads, gives a single entry per CDR3 protein. This sample has roughly 170,000 distinct CDR3 sequences, with almost 50% found just once. Findings of the study overall: Fewer than 35 sequences, all CD8+ CDR3, were shared between patients and controls.

V usage is TRBV10-3 and J usage is TRBJ1-6; 8 nucleotides line up with TRBD1. This sequence was found in a human donor with aplastic anemia. The sample taken for sequencing was sorted CD4+, CD8+, or CD8+CD57+ T cells (not recorded which) from PBMCs. This CDR3 reads CAIRPTGDNSPLHF. CDR3 in DNA: TGTGCCATCAGACCGACAGGGGATAATTCACCCCTCCACTTT.